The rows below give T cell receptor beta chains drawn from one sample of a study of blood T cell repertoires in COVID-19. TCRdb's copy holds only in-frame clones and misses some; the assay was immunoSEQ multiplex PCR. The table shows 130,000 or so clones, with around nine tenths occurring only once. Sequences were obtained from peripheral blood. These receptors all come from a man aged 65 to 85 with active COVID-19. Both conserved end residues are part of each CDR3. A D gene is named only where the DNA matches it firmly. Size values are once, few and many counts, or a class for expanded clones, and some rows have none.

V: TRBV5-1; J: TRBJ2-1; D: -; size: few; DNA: TGCGCCAGCAGCTCAACCCTCCTAGACCACAATGAGCAGTTCTTC; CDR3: CASSSTLLDHNEQFF
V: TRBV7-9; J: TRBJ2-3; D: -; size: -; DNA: TGTGCCAGCAGCTCGCCTTATGAGCGGACTAGCACAGATACGCAGTATTTT; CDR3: CASSSPYERTSTDTQYF
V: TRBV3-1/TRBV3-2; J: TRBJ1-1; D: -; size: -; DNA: TGTGCCAGCAGCCAAGGGACTTCGAACACTGAAGCTTTCTTT; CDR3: CASSQGTSNTEAFF
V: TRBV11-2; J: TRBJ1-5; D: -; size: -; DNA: TGTGCCAGCAGCCCCGAAGGGGTCAATCAGCCCCAGCATTTT; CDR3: CASSPEGVNQPQHF
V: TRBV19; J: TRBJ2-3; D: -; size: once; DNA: TGTGCCAGTAGTCTAAACCCCCAAACCTTTGATACGCAGTATTTT; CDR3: CASSLNPQTFDTQYF
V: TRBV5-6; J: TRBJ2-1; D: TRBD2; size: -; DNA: TGTGCCAGCAGCTCCCGACTAGCGGGGGCTTACAATGAGCAGTTCTTC; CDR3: CASSSRLAGAYNEQFF
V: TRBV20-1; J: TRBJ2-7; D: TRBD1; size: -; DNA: TGCAGTGCTGGTGGGGCCCGGGGACAGGGGGCACAACACGAGCAGTACTTC; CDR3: CSAGGARGQGAQHEQYF
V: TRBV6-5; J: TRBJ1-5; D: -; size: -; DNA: TGTGCCAGCAAACAGGGAAATCAGCCCCAGCATTTT; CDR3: CASKQGNQPQHF
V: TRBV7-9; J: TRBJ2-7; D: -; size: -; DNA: TGTGCCAGCAGCTTAGTATCCCCCACGAGGGCCTACGAGCAGTACTTC; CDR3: CASSLVSPTRAYEQYF
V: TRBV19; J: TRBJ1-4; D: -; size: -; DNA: TGTGCCAGTAGCGACCGAGGCCTTAATGAAAAACTGTTTTTT; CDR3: CASSDRGLNEKLFF
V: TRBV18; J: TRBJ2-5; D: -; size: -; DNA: TGTGCCAGCTCACCCCCGGGTCGAGAGGCCCAGTACTTC; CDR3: CASSPPGREAQYF
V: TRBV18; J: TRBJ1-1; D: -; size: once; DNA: TGTGCCAGCTCACCCCTATCGGGAGAGAACACTGAAGCTTTCTTT; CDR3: CASSPLSGENTEAFF
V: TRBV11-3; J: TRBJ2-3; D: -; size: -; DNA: TGTGCCAGCAGCTCCTCAGGGGGGTCAGGGGATACGCAGTATTTT; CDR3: CASSSSGGSGDTQYF
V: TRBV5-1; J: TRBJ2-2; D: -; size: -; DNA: TGCGCCAGCAGCTTGGGACAGGCCGGCGGGGAGCTGTTTTTT; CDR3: CASSLGQAGGELFF
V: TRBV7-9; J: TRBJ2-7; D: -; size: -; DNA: TGTGCCAGCAGCGGCACGGGATACCACTACGAGCAGTACTTC; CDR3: CASSGTGYHYEQYF
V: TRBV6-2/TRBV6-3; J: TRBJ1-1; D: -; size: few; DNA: TGTGCCAGCAGCCCTTTTGTGAAGGGGATGAACACTGAAGCTTTCTTT; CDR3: CASSPFVKGMNTEAFF
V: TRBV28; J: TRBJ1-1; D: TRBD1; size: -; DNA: TGTGCCAGCAGGCAGGCGGGACAGTTTCGTGAAGCTTTCTTT; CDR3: CASRQAGQFREAFF
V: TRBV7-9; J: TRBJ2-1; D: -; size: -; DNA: TGTGCCAGCAGCTTAGCGCTAGTGAATGAGCAGTTCTTC; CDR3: CASSLALVNEQFF
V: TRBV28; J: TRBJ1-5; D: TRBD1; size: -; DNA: TGTGCCAGCAGGCCGGGACAGGGGGCCGGTCAGCCCCAGCATTTT; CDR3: CASRPGQGAGQPQHF
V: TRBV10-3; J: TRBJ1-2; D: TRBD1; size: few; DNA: TGTGCCACATCGGGACAGGGAAACTATGGCTACACCTTC; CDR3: CATSGQGNYGYTF
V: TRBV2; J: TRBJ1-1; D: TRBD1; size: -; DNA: TGTGCCAGTGGAACAGGGGGGCGATGGACTGAAGCTTTCTTT; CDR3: CASGTGGRWTEAFF
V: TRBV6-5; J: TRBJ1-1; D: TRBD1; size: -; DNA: TGTGCCAGCAGTACCAGACAGGGGGGAACTGAAGCTTTCTTT; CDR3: CASSTRQGGTEAFF
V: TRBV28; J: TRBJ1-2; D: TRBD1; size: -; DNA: TGTGCCAGCAAGCCAGGGGGGTTAGCTAACTATGGCTACACCTTC; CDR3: CASKPGGLANYGYTF
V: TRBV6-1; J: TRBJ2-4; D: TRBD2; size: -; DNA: TGTGCCAGCAGTGAAAGCGAACGACTAGCGGGAGGGCGTGATGGAGCCAAAAACATTCAGTACTTC; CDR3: CASSESERLAGGRDGAKNIQYF
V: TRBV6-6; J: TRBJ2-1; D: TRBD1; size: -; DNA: TGTGCCACCTGGACAGGCAATGAGCAGTTCTTC; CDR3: CATWTGNEQFF
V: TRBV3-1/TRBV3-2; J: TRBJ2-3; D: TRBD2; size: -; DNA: TGTGCCAGCAGCCCCCGGACTAGTTTGAGCACAGATACGCAGTATTTT; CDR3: CASSPRTSLSTDTQYF